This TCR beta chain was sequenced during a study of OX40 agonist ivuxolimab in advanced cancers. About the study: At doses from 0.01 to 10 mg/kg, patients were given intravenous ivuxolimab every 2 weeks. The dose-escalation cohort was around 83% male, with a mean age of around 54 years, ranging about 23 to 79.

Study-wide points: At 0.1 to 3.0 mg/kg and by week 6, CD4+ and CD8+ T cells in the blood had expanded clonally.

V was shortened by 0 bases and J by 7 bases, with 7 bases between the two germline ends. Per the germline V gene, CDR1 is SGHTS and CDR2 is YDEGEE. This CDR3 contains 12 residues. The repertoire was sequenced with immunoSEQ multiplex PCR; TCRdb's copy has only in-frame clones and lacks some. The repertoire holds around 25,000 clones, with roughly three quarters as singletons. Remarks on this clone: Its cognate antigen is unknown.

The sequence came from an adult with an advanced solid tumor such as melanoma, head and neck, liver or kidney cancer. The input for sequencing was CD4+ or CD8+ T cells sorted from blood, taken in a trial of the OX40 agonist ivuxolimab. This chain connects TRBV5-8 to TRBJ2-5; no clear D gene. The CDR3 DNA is TGTGCCAGCAGCTTGGAATGGGGGACCCAGTACTTC. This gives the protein CASSLEWGTQYF.